This TCR beta chain was sequenced during a study of cytomegalovirus exposure and HLA in healthy donors. Notes on this clone: Its antigen remains unknown.

The V end lost 6 bases, the J end lost 5 bases, and 23 bases lay between the germline ends. CDR1 and CDR2 from the germline V gene are SGHTS and YDEGEE. The length of the CDR3 is 16 residues. Notes on the study in general: Later, an analysis found that common viral pathogens appeared to be linked with several of the most significant clusters. HLA restriction was apparent for most CMV-associated TCR beta chains in a later analysis. Highly shared variants forming one cluster were likely a sequencing artifact. Researchers had no immune exposure information except CMV serostatus available.

PCR amplification relied on 60 Vbeta primers (plus 13 Jbeta primers). Sequencing was performed with immunoSEQ multiplex PCR; in TCRdb, only in-frame clones are kept and a portion is missing. The sample includes 180,000 or so clones, around 80% seen only once; the top ten take under 2%. The rearrangement joins TRBV5-8 to TRBJ2-5; weak D call: TRBD1 (7 bases). Sample: PBMCs. This sequence was found in a man between 18 and 35 years old in good health and CMV-seronegative. CDR3 protein: CASTPEQGGGWETQYF. The CDR3 DNA follows: TGTGCCAGCACCCCCGAGCAGGGGGGCGGATGGGAGACCCAGTACTTC.